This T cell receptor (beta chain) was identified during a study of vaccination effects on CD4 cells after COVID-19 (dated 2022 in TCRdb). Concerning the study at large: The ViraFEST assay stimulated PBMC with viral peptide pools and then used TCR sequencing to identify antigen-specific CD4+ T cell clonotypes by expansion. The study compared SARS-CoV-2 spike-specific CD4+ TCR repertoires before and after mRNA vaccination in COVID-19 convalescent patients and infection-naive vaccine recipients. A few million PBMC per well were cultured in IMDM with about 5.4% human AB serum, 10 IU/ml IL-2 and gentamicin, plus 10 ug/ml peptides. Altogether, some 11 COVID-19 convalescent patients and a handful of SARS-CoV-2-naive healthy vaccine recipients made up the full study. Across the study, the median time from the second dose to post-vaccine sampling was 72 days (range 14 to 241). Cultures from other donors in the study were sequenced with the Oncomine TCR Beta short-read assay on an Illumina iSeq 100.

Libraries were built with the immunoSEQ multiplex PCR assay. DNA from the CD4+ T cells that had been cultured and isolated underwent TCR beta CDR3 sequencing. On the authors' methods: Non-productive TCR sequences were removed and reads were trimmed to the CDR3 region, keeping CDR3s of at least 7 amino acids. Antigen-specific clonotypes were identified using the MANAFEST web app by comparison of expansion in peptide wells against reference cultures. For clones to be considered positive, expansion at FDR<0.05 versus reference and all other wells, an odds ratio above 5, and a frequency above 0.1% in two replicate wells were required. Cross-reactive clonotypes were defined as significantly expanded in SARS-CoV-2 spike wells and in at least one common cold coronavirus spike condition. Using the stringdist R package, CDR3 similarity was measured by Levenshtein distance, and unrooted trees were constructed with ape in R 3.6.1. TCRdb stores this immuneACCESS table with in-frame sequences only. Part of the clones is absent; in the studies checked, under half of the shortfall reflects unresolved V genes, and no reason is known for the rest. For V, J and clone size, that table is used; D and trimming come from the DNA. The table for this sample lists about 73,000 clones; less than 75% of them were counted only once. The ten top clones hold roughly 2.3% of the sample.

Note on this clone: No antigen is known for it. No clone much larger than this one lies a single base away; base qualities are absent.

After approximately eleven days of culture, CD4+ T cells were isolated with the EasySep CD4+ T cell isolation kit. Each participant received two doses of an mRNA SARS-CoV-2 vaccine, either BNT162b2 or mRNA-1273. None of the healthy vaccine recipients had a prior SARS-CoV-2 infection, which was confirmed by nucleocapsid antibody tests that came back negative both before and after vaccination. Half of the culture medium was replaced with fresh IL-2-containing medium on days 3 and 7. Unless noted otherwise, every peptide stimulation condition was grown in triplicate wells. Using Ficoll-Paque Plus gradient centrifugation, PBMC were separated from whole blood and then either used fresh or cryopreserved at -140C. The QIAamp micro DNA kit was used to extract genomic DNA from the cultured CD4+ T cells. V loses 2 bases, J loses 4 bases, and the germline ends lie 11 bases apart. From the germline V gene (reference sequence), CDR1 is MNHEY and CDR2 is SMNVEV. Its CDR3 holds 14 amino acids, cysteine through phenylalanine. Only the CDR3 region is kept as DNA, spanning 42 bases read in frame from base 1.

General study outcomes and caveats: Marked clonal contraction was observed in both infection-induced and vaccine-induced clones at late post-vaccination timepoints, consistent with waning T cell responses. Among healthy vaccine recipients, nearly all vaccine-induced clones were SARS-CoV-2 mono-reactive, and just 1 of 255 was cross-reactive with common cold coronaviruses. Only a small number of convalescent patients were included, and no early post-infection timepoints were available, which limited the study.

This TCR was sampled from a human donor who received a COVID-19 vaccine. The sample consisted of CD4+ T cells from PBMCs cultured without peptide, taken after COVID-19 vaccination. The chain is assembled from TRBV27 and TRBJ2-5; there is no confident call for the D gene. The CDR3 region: CASSLRWDGETQYF. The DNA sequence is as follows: TGTGCCAGCAGTTTAAGATGGGATGGAGAGACCCAGTACTTC.